This T cell receptor beta chain was profiled in a study of shared clonotypes between healthy human individuals. Study-level results: Genetic and exposure-history diversity was limited by the small donor number. Sampling included only blood; tissue repertoires likely differ. Sequencing depth was expected to affect clonotype sharing among donors.

Assay: immunoSEQ multiplex PCR; the TCRdb copy retains only in-frame clones and omits some. The sample consists of hundreds of thousands of clones, approximately 80% of them appearing once. Germline CDR1 is SGHRS and CDR2 is YFSETQ. The V end was cut by 3 bases, the J end by 5 bases, with 17 bases between. The CDR3 runs 15 residues. As concerns this clone: What it recognizes is unknown.

The sample taken for sequencing was PBMCs. The clonotype originates from a woman between 35 and 50 years old in good health. Some clones in this sample may be carry-over from other donors' samples. The chain couples TRBV5-1 to TRBJ1-2; D uncertain. The CDR3 bases are TGCGCCAGCAGCTCCTCGGGCCGCGGGTCTTATGGCTACACCTTC. Its protein is CASSSSGRGSYGYTF.